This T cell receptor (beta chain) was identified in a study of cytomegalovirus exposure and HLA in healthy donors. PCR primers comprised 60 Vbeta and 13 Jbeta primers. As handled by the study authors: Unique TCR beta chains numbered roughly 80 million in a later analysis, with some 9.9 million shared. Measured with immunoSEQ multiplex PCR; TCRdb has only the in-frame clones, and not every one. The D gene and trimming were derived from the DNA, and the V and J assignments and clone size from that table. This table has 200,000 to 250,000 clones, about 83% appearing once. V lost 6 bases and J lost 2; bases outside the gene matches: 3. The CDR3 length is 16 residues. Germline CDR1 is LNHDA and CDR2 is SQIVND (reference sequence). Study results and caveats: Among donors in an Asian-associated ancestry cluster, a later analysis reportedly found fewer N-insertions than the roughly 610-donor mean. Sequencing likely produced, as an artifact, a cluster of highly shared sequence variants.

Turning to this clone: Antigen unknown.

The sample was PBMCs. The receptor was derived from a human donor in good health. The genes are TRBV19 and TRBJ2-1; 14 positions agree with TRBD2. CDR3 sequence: CASSRGLAGAYNEQFF. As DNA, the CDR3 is TGTGCCAGTAGCAGGGGACTAGCGGGAGCCTACAATGAGCAGTTCTTC.